The T cell receptor beta chain under discussion was sequenced for a study of blood T cell repertoires in COVID-19. For recovered donors of Cohort 3, there were two negative PCRs, clearance, or symptom resolution. Method: immunoSEQ multiplex PCR; TCRdb's copy keeps in-frame clones and lacks some. The sample carries around 300,000 clones, 90% recorded once. Looked up from germline, CDR1 is SEHNR and CDR2 is FQNEAQ (reference sequence). The trim removed 6 bases at V and 4 bases at J, leaving 15 bases unmatched. The CDR3 runs 19 residues. The sample consisted of PBMCs or T cells enriched from blood (not recorded which). V usage is TRBV7-9 and J usage is TRBJ2-3, with TRBD2 matching over 14 bases. This TCR was sampled from a woman aged 25 to 39 who had recovered from COVID-19. The CDR3 DNA reads as TGTGCCAGCAGTTCTCGGGGACTAGCGGGAGAAGGGAGCCCAGATACGCAGTATTTT. Protein product: CASSSRGLAGEGSPDTQYF.